The 7 T cell receptor beta chains reported below all come from one sample, sequenced in a study of T cells after yellow fever vaccination. MiXCR was run by TCRdb on the 5' RACE reads, yielding one entry per CDR3 protein. The sample yields some 670,000 distinct CDR3 sequences, roughly an eighth seen once. The sequencing here drew on PBMCs, taken on the day of the yellow fever booster vaccination. These receptors originate from a man aged 30 to 39 who received the YFV17D yellow fever vaccine.

This clonotype has a handful of counts. CDR3: CAISVDDRAEAFF. The CDR3 DNA is TGTGCCATCAGTGTTGACGACCGCGCTGAAGCTTTCTTT. This chain uses TRBV10-3 with TRBJ1-1, with unresolved D. In germline, CDR1 is ENHRY, CDR2 SYGVKD. CDR3 size: 13 residues. V was trimmed by 4 bases and J by 6 bases, leaving 12 bases between them.

This clonotype appeared many times. The chain combines TRBV27 with TRBJ2-6; D unclear. Looked up from germline, CDR1 is MNHEY and CDR2 is SMNVEV (reference sequence). The CDR3 spans 15 residues. The germline V and J ends were trimmed by 5 bases and 0 bases, with 8 bases remaining between them. The DNA for the CDR3 is TGTGCCAGCAGTACCCCTAGCTCTGGGGCCAACGTCCTGACTTTC. Translating gives CASSTPSSGANVLTF.

This sequence joins TRBV14 and TRBJ1-3; TRBD1 is a possible D gene (5 bases). The CDR3 totals 16 residues. From germline, CDR1 is SGHDN and CDR2 FVKESK. V was clipped by 1 base and J by 4 bases, with 14 bases between them. The CDR3 sequence is CASSQVLQGKGNTIYF. CDR3 DNA: TGTGCCAGCAGCCAAGTTTTGCAGGGAAAAGGAAACACCATATATTTT.

Many counts were recorded for this clonotype. The chain has TRBV28 and TRBJ2-3, with TRBD2 matching over 7 bases. Germline assignment: CDR1 MDHEN and CDR2 SYDVKM. J was trimmed by 6 bases and V by 3 bases; bases with no gene match: 0. This CDR3 is built from 12 residues. CDR3 loop: CASSFGRDTQYF. In DNA, the CDR3 is TGTGCCAGCAGTTTCGGGAGGGATACGCAGTATTTT.

The chain combines TRBV28 with TRBJ1-5; no clear D gene. The CDR3 runs to 12 residues. Deletions cut 2 bases from V and 5 bases from J, with 4 bases between. Germline V lookup: CDR1 MDHEN, CDR2 SYDVKM. The DNA for the CDR3 is TGTGCCAGCAGTTTACCCTATCAGCCCCAGCATTTT. It codes for CASSLPYQPQHF.

CDR3 sequence reads: CASSFRGARIHGYTF. CDR3 DNA sequence: TGTGCCAGCAGTTTCAGGGGGGCGAGGATTCATGGCTACACCTTC. The J gene is TRBJ1-2, the V gene TRBV12-3 or TRBV12-4; 7 nucleotides agree with TRBD1. There are 15 residues in the CDR3. V lost 3 bases, J lost 6 bases, and 10 bases stayed unmatched.

This clonotype was picked up a small number of times. This chain uses TRBV5-1 with TRBJ2-2; unclear D gene. This CDR3 spans 14 amino acids. In germline, CDR1 is SGHRS, CDR2 YFSETQ. V was pared by 3 bases and J by 1 base, with 7 bases between. The CDR3 spells CASSWAGNTGELFF. The CDR3, as DNA: TGCGCCAGCAGCTGGGCAGGGAACACCGGGGAGCTGTTTTTT.